The source of this TCR beta chain is a study of Graves' ophthalmopathy and Graves' hyperthyroidism. RNA transcripts provided the template for amplifying TCR beta CDR3 regions. Investigators did first-round RT-PCR with HTBI primers, then second-round multiplex PCR. MiXCR was run by TCRdb on the multiplex PCR reads, yielding one entry per CDR3 protein. Of 350,000 to 450,000 distinct CDR3 sequences in the sample, roughly 21% were seen once. The study, taken as a whole, reports: Most expanded clonotypes in thyroid above 0.001 frequency also showed up in blood.

Points on this clonotype: Its specificity is unknown.

Patients were left out if they had other autoimmune diseases, uncontrolled infections, pregnancy or lactation. Someone took the PBMCs out of 10 ml of fresh peripheral blood. The specimen sequenced was peripheral blood. The clonotype was recovered from a woman under 30 with stable Graves' hyperthyroidism.

The DNA for the CDR3 is TGTGCCAGCAGCTTTGGGCTAGCGAACTCCTACGAGCAGTACTTC. It yields the protein CASSFGLANSYEQYF. This chain joins TRBV7-2 and TRBJ2-7, with D perhaps TRBD2 (6 bases). V lost 3 bases and J 0 bases, leaving 12 bases between the germline ends. The germline gives CDR1 SGHTA, CDR2 FQGNSA. The CDR3 extends over 15 amino acids.